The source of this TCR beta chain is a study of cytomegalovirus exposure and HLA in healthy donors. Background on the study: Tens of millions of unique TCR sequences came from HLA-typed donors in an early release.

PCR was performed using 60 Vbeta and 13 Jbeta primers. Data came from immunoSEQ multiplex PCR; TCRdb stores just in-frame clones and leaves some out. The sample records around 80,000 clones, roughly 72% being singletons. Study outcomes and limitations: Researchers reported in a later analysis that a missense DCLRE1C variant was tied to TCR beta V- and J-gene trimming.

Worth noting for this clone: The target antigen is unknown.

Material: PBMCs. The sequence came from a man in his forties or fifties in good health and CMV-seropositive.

The CDR3 DNA reads as TGTGCCAGCAGTTTCAGGGGGCCCTCCTACGAGCAGTACTTC. As protein: CASSFRGPSYEQYF. This chain connects TRBV6-5 to TRBJ2-7; 8 bases are a match to TRBD1. Germline-derived CDR1 and CDR2 are MNHEY and SVGAGI. The V and J ends lost 4 bases and 0 bases, in that order; junction bases with no gene match: 2. This CDR3 spans 14 amino acids.